Shown below are 7 T cell receptor beta chains from a single sample sequenced in a study of CD8 T cells in ankylosing spondylitis. Their antigens are not known. TCRdb itself ran the 5' RACE reads through MiXCR, one entry per CDR3 protein. The sample consists of 400,000 or so distinct CDR3 sequences, roughly 26% of them appearing once. The study's findings and limits: A motif in TCR beta, a set of seven to nine highly homologous variants, appeared characteristic of ankylosing spondylitis blood.

Input material: blood, either unsorted or a sorted T cell fraction (not recorded which). Every receptor here comes from a male donor with ankylosing spondylitis.

The chain is built from TRBV2 and TRBJ2-7; 10 bases map to TRBD2. Germline V gene data show CDR1 as SNHLY and CDR2 as FYNNEI. The CDR3 spans 14 residues. Unmatched junction bases numbered 9, after V lost 8 bases and J lost 5 bases. CDR3 sequence (DNA): TGTGCCAGCGTGCAGCGGGAGGGCTTGAACGAGCAGTACTTC. It translates to CASVQREGLNEQYF.

J is TRBJ2-3 and V is TRBV5-1; 7 bases agree with TRBD2. The trim removed 4 bases at V and 3 bases at J, leaving 11 bases unmatched. Looked up from germline, CDR1 is SGHRS and CDR2 is YFSETQ. The CDR3 sequence is 16 residues long. For the CDR3, the DNA is TGCGCCAGCAGCGCCGGACTAGAGCCGAATACAGATACGCAGTATTTT. Amino acids: CASSAGLEPNTDTQYF.

This clonotype has just a few counts. CDR3 nucleotide sequence: TGTGCCAGCAGTTTTCTGACTAGCGGGAGACCTAACGAGCAGTACGTC. The encoded protein is CASSFLTSGRPNEQYV. This chain uses TRBV27 with TRBJ2-7; 12 nucleotides align to TRBD2. The V gene's germline CDR1 is MNHEY and CDR2 SMNVEV (reference sequence). CDR3 length: 16 amino acids. V trimming: 3 bases; J trimming: 5 bases; junction bases outside the gene matches: 8.

This clonotype was detected a few times. V is TRBV20-1 and J is TRBJ1-4; no clear D gene. The CDR3 consists of 12 residues. Trimming left V 5 bases short and J 8 bases short, with 12 bases between. Per germline, CDR1 DFQATT and CDR2 SNEGSKA (reference sequence). The CDR3 here is CSAGPGGEKLFF. The CDR3, as DNA: TGCAGTGCTGGACCAGGAGGGGAAAAACTGTTTTTT.

The chain has TRBV27 and TRBJ2-1; 13 bases match TRBD2. Germline V CDR1 and CDR2: MNHEY, SMNVEV (reference sequence). V shed 4 bases and J 2 bases; nucleotides not matched to a gene: 8. CDR3 size: 18 residues. CDR3 protein: CASSSKPTSGRTYNEQFF. As DNA, the CDR3 is TGTGCCAGCAGTTCCAAACCGACTAGCGGGAGGACCTACAATGAGCAGTTCTTC.

In its sample, this clonotype was seen a few times. The chain links TRBV5-1 to TRBJ2-2; 7 bases align to TRBD2. J was trimmed by 4 bases and V by 1 base; bases with no gene match: 4. The CDR3 runs 15 residues. Germline loops: CDR1 SGHRS, CDR2 YFSETQ. This chain's CDR3 is CASSLREVGTGELFF. CDR3 nucleotide sequence: TGCGCCAGCAGCTTGCGGGAGGTTGGCACCGGGGAGCTGTTTTTT. Drawing the rest from reference TRBV5-1 and TRBJ2-2, the complete variable domain is KAGVTQTPRYLIKTRGQQVTLSCSPISGHRSVSWYQQTPGQGLQFLFEYFSETQRNKGNFPGRFSGRQFSNSRSEMNVSTLELGDSALYLCASSLREVGTGELFFGEGSRLTVL.

CDR3 protein: CSARGMIPLQETQYF. CDR3 bases: TGCAGTGCTAGGGGTATGATACCACTCCAAGAGACCCAGTACTTC. The rearrangement links TRBV20-1 to TRBJ2-5; D not certain. Deletions cut 3 bases from V and 1 base from J, with 15 bases between. Germline CDR1 is DFQATT and CDR2 is SNEGSKA (reference sequence). The CDR3 is 15 residues long.